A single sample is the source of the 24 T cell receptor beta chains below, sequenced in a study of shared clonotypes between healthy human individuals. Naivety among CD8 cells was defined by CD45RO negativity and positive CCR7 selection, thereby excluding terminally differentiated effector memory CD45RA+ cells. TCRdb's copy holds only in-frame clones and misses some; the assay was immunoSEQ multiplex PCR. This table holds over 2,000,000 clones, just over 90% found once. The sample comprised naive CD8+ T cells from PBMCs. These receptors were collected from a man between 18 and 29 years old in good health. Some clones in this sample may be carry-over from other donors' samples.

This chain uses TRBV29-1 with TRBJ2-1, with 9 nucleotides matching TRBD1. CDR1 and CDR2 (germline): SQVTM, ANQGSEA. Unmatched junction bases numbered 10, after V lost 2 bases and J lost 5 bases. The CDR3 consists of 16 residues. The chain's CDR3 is CSVEKRPGQGHNEQFF. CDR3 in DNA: TGCAGCGTTGAAAAAAGACCGGGACAGGGACACAATGAGCAGTTCTTC.

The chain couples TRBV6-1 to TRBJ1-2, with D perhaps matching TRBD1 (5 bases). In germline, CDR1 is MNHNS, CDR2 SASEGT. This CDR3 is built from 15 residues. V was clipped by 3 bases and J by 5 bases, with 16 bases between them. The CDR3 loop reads CASSEPRVSRYGYTF. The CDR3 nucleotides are TGTGCCAGCAGTGAGCCCAGGGTGAGCAGGTATGGCTACACCTTC.

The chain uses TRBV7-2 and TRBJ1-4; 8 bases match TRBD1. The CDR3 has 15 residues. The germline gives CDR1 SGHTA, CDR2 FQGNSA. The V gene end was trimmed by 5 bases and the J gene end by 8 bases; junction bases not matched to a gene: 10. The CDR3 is CASSKPTGDTEKLFF. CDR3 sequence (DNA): TGTGCCAGCAGCAAACCGACAGGGGATACGGAAAAACTGTTTTTT.

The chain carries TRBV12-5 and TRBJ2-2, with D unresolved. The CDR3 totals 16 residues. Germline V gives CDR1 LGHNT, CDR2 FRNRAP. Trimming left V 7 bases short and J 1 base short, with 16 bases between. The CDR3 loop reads CASAPPGLMNTGELFF. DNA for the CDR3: TGTGCTAGTGCCCCCCCCGGGCTCATGAACACCGGGGAGCTGTTTTTT.

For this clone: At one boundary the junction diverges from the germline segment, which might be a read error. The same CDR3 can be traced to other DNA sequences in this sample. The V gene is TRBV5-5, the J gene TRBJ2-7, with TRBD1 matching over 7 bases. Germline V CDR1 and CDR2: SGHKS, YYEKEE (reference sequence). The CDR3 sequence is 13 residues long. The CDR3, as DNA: TGTGCCAGCAGTTTGGACAGGTCCTACGAGCAGTACTTC. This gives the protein CASSLDRSYEQYF. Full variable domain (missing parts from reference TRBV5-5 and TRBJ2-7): DAGVTQSPTHLIKTRGQQVTLRCSPISGHKSVSWYQQVLGQGPQFIFQYYEKEERGRGNFPDRFSARQFPNYSSELNVNALLLGDSALYLCASSLDRSYEQYFGPGTRLTVT.

The CDR3 sequence is CASSPYRSSAETQYF. Here the CDR3 DNA reads TGTGCCAGTAGTCCCTACCGGAGTAGCGCGGAGACCCAGTACTTC. The gene calls are TRBV19 and TRBJ2-5; TRBD2 is a possible D gene (5 bases). CDR1 LNHDA and CDR2 SQIVND come from the germline V gene (reference sequence). The V gene lost 5 bases and the J gene lost 5 bases, with 18 bases spanning the gap. The CDR3 consists of 15 residues. Supplemented by reference TRBV19 and TRBJ2-5, the full variable domain reads DGGITQSPKYLFRKEGQNVTLSCEQNLNHDAMYWYRQDPGQGLRLIYYSQIVNDFQKGDIAEGYSVSREKKESFPLTVTSAQKNPTAFYLCASSPYRSSAETQYFGPGTRLLVL.

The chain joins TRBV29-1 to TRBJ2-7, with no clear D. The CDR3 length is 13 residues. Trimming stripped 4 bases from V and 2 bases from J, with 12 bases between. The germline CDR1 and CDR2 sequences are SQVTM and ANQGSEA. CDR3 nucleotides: TGCAGCGTTGCAGTATCCTGGCCCTACGAGCAGTACTTC. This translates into CSVAVSWPYEQYF.

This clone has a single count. Here the CDR3 reads CASSEWGEHTEAFF. As DNA, the CDR3 is TGTGCCAGCAGTGAGTGGGGGGAGCACACTGAAGCTTTCTTT. The rearrangement joins TRBV2 to TRBJ1-1; D is possibly TRBD1 (5 bases). Trimming shortened V by 3 bases and J by 3 bases, and 11 bases separated the two germline ends. This CDR3 has 14 residues. The germline gives CDR1 SNHLY, CDR2 FYNNEI.

The CDR3 region has the DNA TGTGCCAGCAGCGTAGCCGGGTTAAAGAACGGGGAGCTGTTTTTT. Its translation is CASSVAGLKNGELFF. V and J are TRBV9 and TRBJ2-2; D uncertain. This CDR3 contains 15 residues. Germline assignment: CDR1 SGDLS and CDR2 YYNGEE. V was pared by 0 bases and J by 7 bases, with 13 bases between.

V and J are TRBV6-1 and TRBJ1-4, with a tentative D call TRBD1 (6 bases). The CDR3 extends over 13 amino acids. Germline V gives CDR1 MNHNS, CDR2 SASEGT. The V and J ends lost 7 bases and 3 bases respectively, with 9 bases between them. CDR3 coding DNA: TGTGCCAGCACGGAGGGGGCTAATGAAAAACTGTTTTTT. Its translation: CASTEGANEKLFF.

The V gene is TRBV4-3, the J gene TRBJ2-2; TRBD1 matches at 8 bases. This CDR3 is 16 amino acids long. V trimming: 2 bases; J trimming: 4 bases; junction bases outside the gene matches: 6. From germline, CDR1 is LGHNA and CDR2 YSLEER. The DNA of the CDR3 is TGCGCCAGCAGCCAATCCGGGACAGGCGGCACCGGGGAGCTGTTTTTT. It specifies CASSQSGTGGTGELFF.

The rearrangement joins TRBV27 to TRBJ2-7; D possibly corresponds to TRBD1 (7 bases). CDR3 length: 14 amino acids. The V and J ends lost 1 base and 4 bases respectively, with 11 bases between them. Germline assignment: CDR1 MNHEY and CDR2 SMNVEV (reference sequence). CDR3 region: CASSLLTGRYEQYF. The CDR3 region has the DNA TGTGCCAGCAGTTTATTGACAGGGAGGTACGAGCAGTACTTC.

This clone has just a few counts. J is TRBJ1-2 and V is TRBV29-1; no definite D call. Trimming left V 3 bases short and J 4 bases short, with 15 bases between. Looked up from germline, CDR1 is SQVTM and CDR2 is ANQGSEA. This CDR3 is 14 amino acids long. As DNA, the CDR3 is TGCAGCGTTGATTCTAAGGACGGCTCCTATGGCTACACCTTC. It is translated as CSVDSKDGSYGYTF. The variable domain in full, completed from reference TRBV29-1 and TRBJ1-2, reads SAVISQKPSRDICQRGTSLTIQCQVDSQVTMMFWYRQQPGQSLTLIATANQGSEATYESGFVIDKFPISRPNLTFSTLTVSNMSPEDSSIYLCSVDSKDGSYGYTFGSGTRLTVV.

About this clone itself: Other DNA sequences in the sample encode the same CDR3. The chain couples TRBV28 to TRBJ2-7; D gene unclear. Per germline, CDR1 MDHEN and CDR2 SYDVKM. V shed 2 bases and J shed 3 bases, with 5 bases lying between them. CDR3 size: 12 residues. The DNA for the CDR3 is TGTGCCAGCAGTTTAGGTGTCTACGAGCAGTACTTC. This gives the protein CASSLGVYEQYF.

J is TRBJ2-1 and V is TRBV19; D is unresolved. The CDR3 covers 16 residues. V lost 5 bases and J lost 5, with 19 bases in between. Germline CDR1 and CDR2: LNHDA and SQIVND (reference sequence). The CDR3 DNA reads TGTGCCAGTAGTGAGTACGGTCGAGCCCGAAACAATGAGCAGTTCTTC. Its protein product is CASSEYGRARNNEQFF.

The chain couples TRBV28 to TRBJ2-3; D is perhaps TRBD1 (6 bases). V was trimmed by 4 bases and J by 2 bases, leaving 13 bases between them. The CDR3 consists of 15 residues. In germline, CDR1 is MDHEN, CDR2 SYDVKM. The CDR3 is CASSSHRENTDTQYF. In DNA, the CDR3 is TGTGCCAGCAGTTCCCACAGGGAAAACACAGATACGCAGTATTTT.

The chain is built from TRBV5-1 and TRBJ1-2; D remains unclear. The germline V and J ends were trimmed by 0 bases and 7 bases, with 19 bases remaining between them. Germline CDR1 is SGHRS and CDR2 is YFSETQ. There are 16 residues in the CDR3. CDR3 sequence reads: CASSLAPTAASGGYTF. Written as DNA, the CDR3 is TGCGCCAGCAGCTTGGCCCCGACGGCGGCCTCAGGTGGCTACACCTTC.

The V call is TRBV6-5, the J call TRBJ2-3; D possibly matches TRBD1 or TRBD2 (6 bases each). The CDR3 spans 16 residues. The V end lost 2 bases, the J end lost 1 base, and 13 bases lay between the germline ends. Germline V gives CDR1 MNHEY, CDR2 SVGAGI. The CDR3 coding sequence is TGTGCCAGCAGTTACGAGTCGAGGGGGGGCACAGATACGCAGTATTTT. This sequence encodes CASSYESRGGTDTQYF.

The CDR3 is CASGDRVAKNIQYF. DNA of the CDR3: TGTGCCAGCGGGGACAGGGTAGCCAAAAACATTCAGTACTTC. The chain has TRBV19 and TRBJ2-4; 9 positions match TRBD1. The CDR3 is made up of 14 amino acids. Losses at the gene ends were 9 bases for V and 0 bases for J; bases not matched to a gene: 3. Germline values: CDR1 LNHDA, CDR2 SQIVND (reference sequence).

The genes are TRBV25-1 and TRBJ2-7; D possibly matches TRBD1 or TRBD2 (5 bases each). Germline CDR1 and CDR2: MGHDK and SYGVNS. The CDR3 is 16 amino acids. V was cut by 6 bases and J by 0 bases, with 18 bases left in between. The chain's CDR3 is CASSVPRGLSSYEQYF. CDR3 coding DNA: TGTGCCAGCAGCGTCCCCCGGGGCCTCAGCTCCTACGAGCAGTACTTC.

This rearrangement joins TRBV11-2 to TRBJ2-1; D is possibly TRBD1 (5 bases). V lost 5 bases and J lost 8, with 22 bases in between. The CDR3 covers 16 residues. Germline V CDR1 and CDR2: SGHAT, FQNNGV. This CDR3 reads CASSLRVVGAADEQFF. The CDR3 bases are TGTGCCAGCAGCCTCAGGGTGGTTGGGGCAGCCGATGAGCAGTTCTTC.

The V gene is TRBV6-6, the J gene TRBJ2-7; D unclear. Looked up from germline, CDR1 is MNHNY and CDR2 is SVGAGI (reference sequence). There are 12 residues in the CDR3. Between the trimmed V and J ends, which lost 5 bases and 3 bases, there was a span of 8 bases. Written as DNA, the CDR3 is TGTGCCAGCAGTAAAGACCACTACGAGCAGTACTTC. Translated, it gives CASSKDHYEQYF.

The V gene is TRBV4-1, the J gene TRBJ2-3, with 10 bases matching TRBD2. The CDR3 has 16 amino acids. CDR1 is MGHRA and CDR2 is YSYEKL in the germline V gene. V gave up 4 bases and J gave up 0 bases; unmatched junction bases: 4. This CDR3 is CASSLRTSGSTDTQYF. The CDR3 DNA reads TGCGCCAGCAGCCTAAGGACTAGCGGTAGCACAGATACGCAGTATTTT.

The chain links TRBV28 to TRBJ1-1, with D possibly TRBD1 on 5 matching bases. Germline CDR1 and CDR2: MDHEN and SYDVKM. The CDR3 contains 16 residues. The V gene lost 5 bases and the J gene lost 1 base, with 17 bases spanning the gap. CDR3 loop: CASSPLATETNTEAFF. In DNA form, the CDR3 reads TGTGCCAGCAGTCCCCTCGCGACAGAAACGAACACTGAAGCTTTCTTT.